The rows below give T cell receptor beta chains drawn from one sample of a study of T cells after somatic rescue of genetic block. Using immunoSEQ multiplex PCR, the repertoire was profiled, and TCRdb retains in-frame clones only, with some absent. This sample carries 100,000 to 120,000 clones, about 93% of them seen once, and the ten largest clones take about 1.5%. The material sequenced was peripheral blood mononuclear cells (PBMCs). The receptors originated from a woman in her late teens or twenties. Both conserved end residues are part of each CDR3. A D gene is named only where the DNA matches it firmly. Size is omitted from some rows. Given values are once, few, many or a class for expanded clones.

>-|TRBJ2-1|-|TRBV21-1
CASSKADGHPRLNEQFF
TGTGCCAGCAGCAAAGCGGATGGACACCCGAGGCTGAATGAGCAGTTCTTC
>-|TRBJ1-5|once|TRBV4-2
CASSQGASLNQPQHF
TGTGCCAGCAGCCAAGGAGCATCCCTTAATCAGCCCCAGCATTTT
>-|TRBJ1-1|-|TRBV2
CASSEFPGGTEAFF
TGTGCCAGCAGTGAATTTCCCGGCGGGACTGAAGCTTTCTTT
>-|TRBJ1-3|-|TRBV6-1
CASSTLPGRNTIYF
TGTGCCAGCAGTACTCTCCCCGGAAGAAACACCATATATTTT
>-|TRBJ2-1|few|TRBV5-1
CASSFGQQTNEQFF
TGCGCCAGCAGCTTTGGACAGCAGACGAATGAGCAGTTCTTC
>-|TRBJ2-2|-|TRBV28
CASSWRRVGGKNTGELFF
TGTGCCAGCAGTTGGAGGAGGGTAGGGGGAAAGAACACCGGGGAGCTGTTTTTT
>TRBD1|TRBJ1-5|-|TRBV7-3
CASSFGTAPYSNQPQHF
TGTGCCAGCAGCTTCGGGACAGCACCTTATAGCAATCAGCCCCAGCATTTT
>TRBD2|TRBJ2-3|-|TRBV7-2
CASSLVGLAGGRSTDTQYF
TGTGCCAGCAGCTTAGTGGGACTAGCGGGGGGGCGAAGCACAGATACGCAGTATTTT
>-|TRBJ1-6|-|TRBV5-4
CASSREGYNSPLHF
TGTGCCAGCAGCCGGGAGGGGTATAACTCACCCCTCCACTTT
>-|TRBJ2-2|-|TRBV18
CASSPRQVSTHTGELFF
TGTGCCAGCTCACCTCGACAGGTCTCGACCCACACCGGGGAGCTGTTTTTT
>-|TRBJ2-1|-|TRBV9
CASSAPTGLSYNEQFF
TGTGCCAGCAGCGCCCCGACAGGTCTCTCCTACAATGAGCAGTTCTTC
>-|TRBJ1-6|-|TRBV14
CASSYDRLSSYNSPLHF
TGTGCCAGCAGCTACGACAGATTGAGCTCCTATAATTCACCCCTCCACTTT
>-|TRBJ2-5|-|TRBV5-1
CASSLEGREETQYF
TGCGCCAGCAGCCTCGAAGGACGAGAAGAGACCCAGTACTTC
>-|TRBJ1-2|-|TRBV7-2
CASSETQGYGYTF
TGTGCCAGCAGCGAGACCCAGGGGTATGGCTACACCTTC
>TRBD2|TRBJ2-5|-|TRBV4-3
CASSQDAGGGETQYF
TGCGCCAGCAGCCAAGATGCCGGCGGGGGTGAGACCCAGTACTTC
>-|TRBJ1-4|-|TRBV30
CARGGGSSLNEKLFF
TGTGCCCGCGGGGGAGGGTCAAGTCTTAATGAAAAACTGTTTTTT
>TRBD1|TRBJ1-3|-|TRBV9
CASSVGTDSGNTIYF
TGTGCCAGCAGCGTCGGGACAGACTCTGGAAACACCATATATTTT
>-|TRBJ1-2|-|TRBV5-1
CASSLGGNNGYTF
TGCGCCAGCAGCTTGGGAGGGAACAATGGCTACACCTTC
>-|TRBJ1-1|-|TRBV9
CASSPLQGRHIEAFF
TGTGCCAGCAGCCCTCTTCAGGGGCGACACATTGAAGCTTTCTTT
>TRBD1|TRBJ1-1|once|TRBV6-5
CASSYSGQGAQAFF
TGTGCCAGCAGTTACTCGGGACAGGGGGCCCAAGCTTTCTTT
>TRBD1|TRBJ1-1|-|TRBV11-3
CASSQDRVAFF
TGTGCCAGCAGCCAGGACAGGGTTGCTTTCTTT
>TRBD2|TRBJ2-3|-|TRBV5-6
CASSLNLAGVTDTQYF
TGTGCCAGCAGCTTGAACCTAGCGGGAGTCACAGATACGCAGTATTTT
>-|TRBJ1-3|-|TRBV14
CASSQERRSKNTIYF
TGTGCCAGCAGCCAAGAACGCAGGTCGAAAAACACCATATATTTT
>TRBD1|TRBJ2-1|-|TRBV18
CASSPLGQEQFF
TGTGCCAGCTCACCACTGGGACAGGAGCAGTTCTTC
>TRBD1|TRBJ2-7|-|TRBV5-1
CASSDGTGPYYEQYF
TGCGCCAGCAGCGACGGGACAGGGCCGTACTACGAGCAGTACTTC
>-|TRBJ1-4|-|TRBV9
CASSVSWGLSEKLFF
TGTGCCAGCAGCGTAAGTTGGGGGCTGAGTGAAAAACTGTTTTTT
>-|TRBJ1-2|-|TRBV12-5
CASGEDRHYGYTF
TGTGCTAGTGGTGAGGATCGCCACTATGGCTACACCTTC
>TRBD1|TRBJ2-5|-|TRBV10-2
CASSESGQGQETQYF
TGCGCCAGCAGTGAGTCGGGACAGGGCCAAGAGACCCAGTACTTC
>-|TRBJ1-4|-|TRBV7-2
CASSWQSNEKLFF
TGTGCCAGCAGCTGGCAATCTAATGAAAAACTGTTTTTT
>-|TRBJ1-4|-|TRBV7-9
CASTLGRPATNEKLFF
TGTGCCAGCACCCTAGGACGCCCAGCAACTAATGAAAAACTGTTTTTT
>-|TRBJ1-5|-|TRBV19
CASSIYGRDPANQPQHF
TGTGCCAGTAGTATCTATGGAAGGGACCCCGCGAATCAGCCCCAGCATTTT
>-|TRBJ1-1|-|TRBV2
CASKLGTEAFF
TGTGCCAGCAAGTTGGGCACTGAAGCTTTCTTT
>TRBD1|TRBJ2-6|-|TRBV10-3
CAIRRQGARGANVLTF
TGTGCCATCAGGCGACAGGGAGCTCGGGGGGCCAACGTCCTGACTTTC
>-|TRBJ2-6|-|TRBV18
CASSPGRATGANVLTF
TGTGCCAGCTCACCAGGCAGGGCGACTGGGGCCAACGTCCTGACTTTC
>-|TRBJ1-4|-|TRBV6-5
CASAAGGLNEKLFF
TGTGCCAGTGCCGCGGGGGGGCTAAATGAAAAACTGTTTTTT
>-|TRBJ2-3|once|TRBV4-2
CASSQGVEGAQYF
TGTGCCAGCAGCCAAGGGGTAGAGGGTGCGCAGTATTTT
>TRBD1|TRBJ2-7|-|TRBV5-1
CASSPFPGQLYEQYF
TGCGCCAGCAGCCCGTTTCCGGGACAGCTTTACGAGCAGTACTTC
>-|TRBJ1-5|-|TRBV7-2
CASSPPEGQPQHF
TGTGCCAGCAGCCCGCCGGAGGGACAGCCCCAGCATTTT
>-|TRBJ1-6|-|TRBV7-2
CASSLWVGAGSPLHF
TGTGCCAGCAGCTTATGGGTAGGGGCGGGTTCACCCCTCCACTTT
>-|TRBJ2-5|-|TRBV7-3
CASSLSGEGTQYF
TGTGCCAGCAGCTTGTCAGGGGAGGGGACCCAGTACTTC
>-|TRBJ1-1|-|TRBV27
CASSAHRGNTEAFF
TGTGCCAGCAGTGCCCATCGAGGGAACACTGAAGCTTTCTTT
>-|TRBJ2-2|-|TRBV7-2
CASSPQGLTGELFF
TGTGCCAGCAGCCCGCAGGGACTCACCGGGGAGCTGTTTTTT
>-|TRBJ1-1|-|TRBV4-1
CASSHPGTEGWAEAFF
TGCGCCAGCAGCCACCCCGGGACGGAGGGTTGGGCTGAAGCTTTCTTT
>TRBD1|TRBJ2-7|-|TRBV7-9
CASSPRDREYEQYF
TGTGCCAGCAGCCCACGGGACAGGGAGTACGAGCAGTACTTC
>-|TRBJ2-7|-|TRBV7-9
CASSLAVSGEQYF
TGTGCCAGCAGCTTAGCGGTTTCGGGAGAGCAGTACTTC
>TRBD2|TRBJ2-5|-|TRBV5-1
CASSLTSGTQETQYF
TGCGCCAGCAGCTTAACTAGCGGTACTCAAGAGACCCAGTACTTC
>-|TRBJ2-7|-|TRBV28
CASSLSPTYEQYF
TGTGCCAGCAGTTTGAGTCCTACCTACGAGCAGTACTTC
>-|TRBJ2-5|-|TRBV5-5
CASSFGQPQETQYF
TGTGCCAGCAGCTTCGGACAGCCCCAAGAGACCCAGTACTTC
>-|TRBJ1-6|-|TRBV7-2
CASSPPGSYNSPLHF
TGTGCCAGCAGCCCTCCCGGCTCCTATAATTCACCCCTCCACTTT
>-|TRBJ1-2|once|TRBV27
CASSLGVRYGYTF
TGTGCCAGCAGTTTGGGGGTCCGCTATGGCTACACCTTC
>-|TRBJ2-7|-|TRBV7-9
CASSHRDTVEQYF
TGTGCCAGCAGCCACCGGGACACCGTCGAGCAGTACTTC
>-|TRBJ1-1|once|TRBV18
CASSPQGGVVSEAFF
TGTGCCAGCTCACCTCAGGGAGGTGTTGTATCTGAAGCTTTCTTT
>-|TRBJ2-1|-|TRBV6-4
CASSEGGGGNEQFF
TGTGCCAGCAGTGAAGGGGGGGGAGGCAATGAGCAGTTCTTC
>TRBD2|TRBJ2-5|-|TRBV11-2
CATSSGGAWETQYF
TGTGCCACCTCTAGCGGGGGGGCCTGGGAGACCCAGTACTTC
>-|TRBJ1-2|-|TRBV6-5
CASRTPTGSWGYTF
TGTGCCAGCAGGACCCCAACAGGGTCTTGGGGCTACACCTTC
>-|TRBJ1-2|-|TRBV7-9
CASSNPGGSFTANYGYTF
TGTGCCAGCAGCAACCCTGGGGGCAGCTTTACAGCTAACTATGGCTACACCTTC
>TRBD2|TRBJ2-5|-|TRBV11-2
CASSPEAGEWETQYF
TGTGCCAGCAGCCCGGAAGCGGGGGAGTGGGAGACCCAGTACTTC
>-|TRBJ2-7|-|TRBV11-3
CASSLVSRISYEQYF
TGTGCCAGCAGCTTAGTCTCTCGGATCTCCTACGAGCAGTACTTC
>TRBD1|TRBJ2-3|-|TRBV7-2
CASSSARTGRKDTQYF
TGTGCCAGCAGCTCCGCCCGGACAGGTAGAAAGGATACGCAGTATTTT